The 3 T cell receptor beta chains presented below share a single source sample, sequenced in a study of PD-1 blockade in mismatch repair-deficient tumors. Time point meaning: approximately 11-day in vitro stimulation with candidate neoantigen peptide 3. Some clones are missing from TCRdb's copy, which holds only in-frame ones; the method was immunoSEQ multiplex PCR. The profile shows some 10,000 clones, 75% to 95% of them singletons. The antigens these receptors bind are not known. Sequenced material: cells cultured in vitro, taken from a patient treated with pembrolizumab. These receptors were obtained from an adult with mismatch repair-deficient cancer.

The gene calls are TRBV6-1 and TRBJ2-3; 10 bases align to TRBD2. The CDR3 extends over 16 amino acids. Germline V gives CDR1 MNHNS, CDR2 SASEGT. Losses at the gene ends were 4 bases for V and 5 bases for J; bases not matched to a gene: 9. CDR3 region: CASSALSGRAGDTQYF. DNA for the CDR3: TGTGCCAGCAGTGCCCTCAGCGGGAGGGCTGGAGATACGCAGTATTTT.

J is TRBJ2-1 and V is TRBV28, with 8 bases identical to TRBD2. Trimming at V came to 6 bases and at J to 5 bases, leaving 12 bases not matched to a gene. This CDR3 is 16 amino acids long. CDR1 is MDHEN and CDR2 is SYDVKM in the germline V gene. The CDR3 nucleotides read TGTGCCAGCAGCCTTCCAAGCGGGAGAGCCAACAATGAGCAGTTCTTC. Amino acids: CASSLPSGRANNEQFF.

This clone has more than one count but fewer than ten. The chain employs TRBV27 and TRBJ2-7; D is uncertain. The CDR3 contains 12 residues. Trimming took 3 bases from V and 3 from J, leaving 6 bases between them. In germline, CDR1 is MNHEY, CDR2 SMNVEV (reference sequence). The CDR3 DNA is TGTGCCAGCAGTTTCCATGGCTACGAGCAGTACTTC. Amino acids: CASSFHGYEQYF.